By share of the sample, the clone carrying this TCR beta chain is medium-sized. This sample was taken from a study of lung T cells in sarcoidosis with Löfgren's syndrome. Trimming left V 7 bases short and J 1 base short, with 10 bases between. The CDR3 length is 14 residues. Germline V CDR1 and CDR2: MDHEN, SYDVKM. TCRdb reprocessed the reads via MiXCR and lists one record per CDR3 protein. Of some 9,800 distinct CDR3 sequences in the sample, about 20% are singletons; the top ten hold around 7%. Material for sequencing was CD4+ T cells from bronchoalveolar lavage. V usage is TRBV28 and J usage is TRBJ2-2; D is possibly TRBD1 (6 bases). The receptor's source is a human donor with sarcoidosis (Löfgren's syndrome or another form), or a control subject (not recorded which). The CDR3 nucleotides are TGTGCCAGCACAGGGGCGGGGAACACCGGGGAGCTGTTTTTT. It is translated as CASTGAGNTGELFF.